The entry below describes one T cell receptor beta chain. Its target is not known. RNA extraction and reverse transcription yielded cDNA as sequencing template. Clones were read by immunoSEQ multiplex PCR, and TCRdb kept only the in-frame ones, dropping some. This sample has approximately 34,000 clones; 45% to 60% occur once, and the top ten carry around two fifths. This sample is drawn from a study of CD8+ T cells in alopecia areata. Lesional scalp punch biopsies and peripheral blood came from alopecia areata patients. Sorting of PBMCs yielded the CD4+ and CD8+ T cells. Losses at the gene ends were 0 bases for V and 6 bases for J; bases not matched to a gene: 7. Germline CDR1 is SGDLS and CDR2 is YYNGEE. This CDR3 has 15 amino acids. General study findings and limits: Sharing of TCR sequences between patients (possibly for HLA-related reasons) was less clear than in mice. Lesional scalp displayed greater clonality than normal scalp, most notably in alopecia totalis/universalis.

The sequenced sample was NKG2D-high CD8+ T cells sorted from blood. The TCR was taken from a human donor with alopecia areata. V and J are TRBV9 and TRBJ2-3, with 7 bases aligning to TRBD2. DNA for the CDR3: TGTGCCAGCAGCGTAGACGTGACTAGCCAGGATACGCAGTATTTT. It specifies CASSVDVTSQDTQYF.